Presented here are 20 T cell receptor beta chains from one specimen sequenced in a study of Graves' ophthalmopathy and Graves' hyperthyroidism. TCR beta CDR3 amplification used RNA transcripts. RT-PCR in the first round used HTBI primers; a second-round multiplex PCR followed. TCRdb re-called the multiplex PCR reads with MiXCR, one entry per CDR3 protein. The sample consists of about 740,000 distinct CDR3 sequences, 35% to 50% of them appearing once. Material: peripheral blood. The receptor set was obtained from an adult man with Graves' ophthalmopathy.

This clonotype showed up many times. The chain combines TRBV2 with TRBJ1-1, with a possible D match to TRBD1 (6 bases). This CDR3 region has 11 residues. Germline V gene data show CDR1 as SNHLY and CDR2 as FYNNEI. Between the trimmed V and J ends, which lost 3 bases and 10 bases, there was a span of 9 bases. CDR3 region: CASSEGARAFF. The CDR3 DNA reads as TGTGCCAGCAGTGAGGGGGCCCGAGCTTTCTTT.

This clonotype appeared many times. The V gene is TRBV9, the J gene TRBJ1-6; 7 bases are a match to TRBD1. The germline V gene encodes CDR1 SGDLS and CDR2 YYNGEE. J lost 5 bases, V lost 3 bases, and 2 bases had no gene match. The CDR3 runs to 14 residues. As DNA, the CDR3 is TGTGCCAGCAGCGGCAGGGGGAATAATTCACCCCTCCACTTT. Translating gives CASSGRGNNSPLHF.

This clonotype was recorded a few times. The rearrangement links TRBV7-3 to TRBJ2-2; D ambiguous. The ends were cut back, 5 bases at V and 6 bases at J, with 13 bases in the middle. The CDR3 has 14 residues. The V gene's germline CDR1 is SGHTA and CDR2 FQGTGA. This CDR3 is CASSPGPLPGELFF. The CDR3 region has the DNA TGTGCCAGCAGCCCGGGCCCTCTCCCCGGGGAGCTGTTTTTT.

This clonotype has at least ten counts. The chain employs TRBV29-1 and TRBJ1-4; D remains unclear. This CDR3 comprises 12 residues. The germline CDR1 and CDR2 sequences are SQVTM and ANQGSEA. V was cut by 7 bases and J by 3 bases, with 9 bases left in between. The CDR3 here is CSGVAANEKLFF. CDR3 bases: TGCAGCGGTGTGGCAGCTAATGAAAAACTGTTTTTT.

This chain connects TRBV19 to TRBJ1-2; the match to TRBD1 covers 12 bases. The CDR3 is made up of 14 amino acids. V lost 9 bases to trimming and J lost 7 bases; unmatched junction nucleotides: 9. Germline CDR1 LNHDA, CDR2 SQIVND (reference sequence). The CDR3 is CASSRGTGGSGYTF. The CDR3 bases are TGTGCCAGCAGCCGCGGGACAGGGGGCAGTGGCTACACCTTC.

The V call is TRBV28, the J call TRBJ2-5, with D perhaps TRBD1 (5 bases). Germline values: CDR1 MDHEN, CDR2 SYDVKM. V was trimmed by 10 bases and J by 5 bases, leaving 17 bases between them. The CDR3 extends over 13 amino acids. The CDR3 sequence is CATSRPRGETQYF. The CDR3 DNA reads as TGTGCCACTTCACGGCCTAGGGGCGAGACCCAGTACTTC. The full variable domain, in which reference TRBV28 and TRBJ2-5 provide the parts outside the CDR3, is DVKVTQSSRYLVKRTGEKVFLECVQDMDHENMFWYRQDPGLGLRLIYFSYDVKMKEKGDIPEGYSVSREKKERFSLILESASTNQTSMYLCATSRPRGETQYFGPGTRLLVL.

CDR3 loop: CSVMGLASIQYF. In DNA form, the CDR3 reads TGCAGCGTTATGGGACTAGCGAGCATTCAGTACTTC. The chain has TRBV29-1 and TRBJ2-4, with 10 bases lining up with TRBD2. The CDR3 sequence is 12 residues long. Germline V gene sequence: CDR1 SQVTM, CDR2 ANQGSEA. The V and J ends lost 5 bases and 9 bases, in that order; junction bases with no gene match: 4. Full variable domain (outside the CDR3, taken from reference TRBV29-1 and TRBJ2-4): SAVISQKPSRDICQRGTSLTIQCQVDSQVTMMFWYRQQPGQSLTLIATANQGSEATYESGFVIDKFPISRPNLTFSTLTVSNMSPEDSSIYLCSVMGLASIQYFGAGTRLSVL.

V is TRBV9 and J is TRBJ2-5, with a possible D match to TRBD1 (6 bases). CDR1 is SGDLS, CDR2 YYNGEE, per germline. This CDR3 is built from 14 residues. V was clipped by 7 bases and J by 5 bases, with 18 bases between them. The CDR3 DNA is TGTGCCAGCTCACCCACAGGGATGAGTGAGACCCAGTACTTC. As protein: CASSPTGMSETQYF. The full variable domain, rest sourced from reference TRBV9 and TRBJ2-5, is DSGVTQTPKHLITATGQRVTLRCSPRSGDLSVYWYQQSLDQGLQFLIQYYNGEERAKGNILERFSAQQFPDLHSELNLSSLELGDSALYFCASSPTGMSETQYFGPGTRLLVL.

This clonotype appeared many times. The gene calls are TRBV29-1 and TRBJ2-5, with TRBD1 matching 11 bases. Per germline, CDR1 SQVTM and CDR2 ANQGSEA. The CDR3 consists of 13 residues. For the CDR3, the DNA is TGCAGTGGAACGGACAGGGGGCAGGAGACCCAGTACTTC. This encodes CSGTDRGQETQYF.

This clonotype has a handful of counts. V is TRBV5-5 and J is TRBJ2-5; possible D gene TRBD2, 6 bases. The CDR3 has 16 amino acids. V lost 4 bases and J lost 1, with 17 bases in between. CDR1 and CDR2 (germline): SGHKS, YYEKEE (reference sequence). The CDR3 protein is CASSLVGGAPQETQYF. The CDR3 nucleotides are TGTGCCAGCAGCCTCGTGGGAGGCGCGCCCCAAGAGACCCAGTACTTC.

The table lists this clonotype with a few counts. The V call is TRBV19, the J call TRBJ1-5; 7 bases agree with TRBD1. Trimming took 4 bases from V and 1 from J; bases not matched to a gene: 1. Germline V gene lookup returns CDR1 LNHDA and CDR2 SQIVND (reference sequence). This CDR3 has 14 residues. The chain's CDR3 is CASSKGQSNQPQHF. In DNA form, the CDR3 reads TGTGCCAGTAGTAAGGGACAGAGCAATCAGCCCCAGCATTTT. Supplemented by reference TRBV19 and TRBJ1-5, the full variable domain reads DGGITQSPKYLFRKEGQNVTLSCEQNLNHDAMYWYRQDPGQGLRLIYYSQIVNDFQKGDIAEGYSVSREKKESFPLTVTSAQKNPTAFYLCASSKGQSNQPQHFGDGTRLSIL.

This clonotype came up a few times. The rearrangement joins TRBV7-2 to TRBJ1-1; tentatively, D is TRBD1 (5 bases). The germline CDR1 and CDR2 sequences are SGHTA and FQGNSA. V was pared by 3 bases and J by 2 bases, with 13 bases between. CDR3 length equals 15 residues. The CDR3 here is CASSFFGGTNTEAFF. As DNA, the CDR3 is TGTGCCAGCAGCTTTTTCGGGGGTACTAACACTGAAGCTTTCTTT.

This chain links TRBV29-1 with TRBJ1-2, with 8 bases aligning to TRBD1. The V segment lost 5 bases and the J segment 4 bases; nucleotides outside the gene matches: 3. The CDR3 runs 12 residues. Looked up from germline, CDR1 is SQVTM and CDR2 is ANQGSEA. The CDR3 coding sequence is TGCAGCGTTTCGGACAGGGCCTATGGCTACACCTTC. This codes for CSVSDRAYGYTF.

This clonotype was counted only a few times. V is TRBV7-9 and J is TRBJ2-5; 8 bases match TRBD2. Germline assignment: CDR1 SEHNR and CDR2 FQNEAQ (reference sequence). Trimming cost V 5 bases and J 2 bases; bases outside gene matches: 7. The CDR3 is 15 amino acids. CDR3 region: CASSQTSGPQETQYF. Written as DNA, the CDR3 is TGTGCCAGCAGCCAAACTAGCGGACCACAAGAGACCCAGTACTTC.

This chain uses TRBV7-9 with TRBJ1-1, with a possible D match to TRBD1 (5 bases). This CDR3 spans 13 amino acids. Germline V gene sequence: CDR1 SEHNR, CDR2 FQNEAQ (reference sequence). The V and J ends lost 5 bases and 5 bases respectively, with 12 bases between them. CDR3 protein: CASSVIGGTEAFF. The CDR3 coding sequence is TGTGCCAGCAGCGTCATTGGGGGGACTGAAGCTTTCTTT.

This rearrangement joins TRBV19 to TRBJ2-5; D is uncertain. The germline V and J ends were trimmed by 9 bases and 3 bases, with 11 bases remaining between them. CDR1 and CDR2 from the germline V gene are LNHDA and SQIVND (reference sequence). The length of the CDR3 is 12 residues. The CDR3 DNA reads TGTGCCAGCCCCACCGGCGAAGAGACCCAGTACTTC. Its translation is CASPTGEETQYF.

The chain employs TRBV2 and TRBJ1-1; unclear D gene. The V end was cut by 6 bases, the J end by 1 base, with 18 bases between. The CDR3 sequence is 16 residues long. Per the germline V gene, CDR1 is SNHLY and CDR2 is FYNNEI. The CDR3 reads CASSHRGLKTNTEAFF. The CDR3 DNA reads TGTGCCAGCAGCCACCGCGGACTAAAGACGAACACTGAAGCTTTCTTT.

The chain recombines TRBV29-1 with TRBJ1-5; TRBD1 matches at 8 bases. This CDR3 region has 15 residues. In germline, CDR1 is SQVTM, CDR2 ANQGSEA. V shed 0 bases and J 2 bases; nucleotides not matched to a gene: 3. DNA for the CDR3: TGCAGCGTTGAAGAGCCGACAGGGGGCAATCAGCCCCAGCATTTT. Amino acid sequence: CSVEEPTGGNQPQHF. The full variable domain, with the rest looked up from reference TRBV29-1 and TRBJ1-5, is SAVISQKPSRDICQRGTSLTIQCQVDSQVTMMFWYRQQPGQSLTLIATANQGSEATYESGFVIDKFPISRPNLTFSTLTVSNMSPEDSSIYLCSVEEPTGGNQPQHFGDGTRLSIL.

CDR3 in amino acids: CASSEWGITAFEKLFF. In DNA form, the CDR3 reads TGTGCCAGCAGTGAATGGGGGATAACCGCGTTTGAAAAACTGTTTTTT. The rearrangement uses TRBV25-1 and TRBJ1-4; tentative D call: TRBD1 (5 bases). This CDR3 region has 16 residues. In germline, CDR1 is MGHDK, CDR2 SYGVNS. The V end was cut by 1 base, the J end by 7 bases, with 16 bases between. Drawing the rest from reference TRBV25-1 and TRBJ1-4, the complete variable domain is EADIYQTPRYLVIGTGKKITLECSQTMGHDKMYWYQQDPGMELHLIHYSYGVNSTEKGDLSSESTVSRIRTEHFPLTLESARPSHTSQYLCASSEWGITAFEKLFFGSGTQLSVL.

Points on this clonotype: Its ends do not fully match the called genes, so a read error is possible. The J gene is TRBJ2-2, the V gene TRBV7-9, with a tentative D call TRBD1 (6 bases). The CDR3 covers 13 residues. Germline lookup yields CDR1 SEHNR and CDR2 FQNEAQ (reference sequence). CDR3 coding DNA: TGCAGCGTTGCGCGACAGGCCACCGGGGAGCTGTTTTTT. It specifies CSVARQATGELFF.